This TCR beta chain emerged from a study of T cell responses to AZD1222 COVID-19 vaccine. Study summary: Second-dose intervals of approximately 4 or approximately 12 weeks were pooled.

In the case of this clone: The antigen is not known.

The repertoire was sequenced with immunoSEQ multiplex PCR; TCRdb's copy has only in-frame clones and lacks some. The sample includes 120,000 or so clones, 85% to 95% of them seen just once. Findings and limits, study-wide: It should be noted that donors were predominantly white British and more often female, and clonal diversity was possibly underestimated. Only a handful of AZD1222 recipients tested seropositive at baseline. Vaccine-associated CD4 TCRs ranged over spike, dominating at 160-218 and 743-854.

This receptor was taken from an adult in good health. Sequencing was performed on peripheral blood, taken on day 0 of AZD1222 vaccination.

The CDR3 spells CASSNPGQVRYMNTEAFF. The CDR3 DNA reads TGTGCCAGTAGTAACCCGGGACAGGTCAGATATATGAACACTGAAGCTTTCTTT. The V gene is TRBV19, the J gene TRBJ1-1, with 8 bases lining up with TRBD1. The CDR3 is 18 residues long. The V and J ends lost 4 bases and 0 bases, in that order; junction bases with no gene match: 13. CDR1 is LNHDA, CDR2 SQIVND, per germline (reference sequence).